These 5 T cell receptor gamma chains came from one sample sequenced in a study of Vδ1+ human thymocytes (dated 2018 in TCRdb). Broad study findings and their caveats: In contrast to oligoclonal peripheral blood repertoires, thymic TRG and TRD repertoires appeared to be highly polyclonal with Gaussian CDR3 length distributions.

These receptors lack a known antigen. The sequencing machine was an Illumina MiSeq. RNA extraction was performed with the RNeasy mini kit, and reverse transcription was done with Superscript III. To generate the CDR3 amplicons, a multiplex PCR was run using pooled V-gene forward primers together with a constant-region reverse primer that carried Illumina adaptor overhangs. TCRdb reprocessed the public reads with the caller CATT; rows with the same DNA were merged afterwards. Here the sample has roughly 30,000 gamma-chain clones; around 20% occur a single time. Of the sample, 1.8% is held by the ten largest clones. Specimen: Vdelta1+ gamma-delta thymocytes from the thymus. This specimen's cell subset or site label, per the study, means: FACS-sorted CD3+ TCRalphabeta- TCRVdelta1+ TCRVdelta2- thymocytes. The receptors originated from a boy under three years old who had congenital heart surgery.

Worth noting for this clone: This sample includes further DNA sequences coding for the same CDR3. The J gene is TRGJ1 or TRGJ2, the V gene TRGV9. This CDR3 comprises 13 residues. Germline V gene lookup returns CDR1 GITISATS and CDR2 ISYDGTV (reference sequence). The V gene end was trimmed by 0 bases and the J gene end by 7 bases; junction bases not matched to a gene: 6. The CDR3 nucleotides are TGTGCCTTGTGGGAGGTGCGGGGATATAAGAAACTCTTT. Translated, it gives CALWEVRGYKKLF.

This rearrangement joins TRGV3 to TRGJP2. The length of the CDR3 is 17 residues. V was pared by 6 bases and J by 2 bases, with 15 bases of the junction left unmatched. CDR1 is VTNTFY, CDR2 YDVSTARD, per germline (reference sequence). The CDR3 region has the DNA TGTGCCACCTGGCCCAACTCTCCGCCAAGTAGTGATTGGATCAAGACGTTT. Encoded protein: CATWPNSPPSSDWIKTF.

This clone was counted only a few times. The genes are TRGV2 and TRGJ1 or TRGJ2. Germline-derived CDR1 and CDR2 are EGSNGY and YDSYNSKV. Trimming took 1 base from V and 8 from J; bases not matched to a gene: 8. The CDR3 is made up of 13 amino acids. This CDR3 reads CATWDGHFNKKLF. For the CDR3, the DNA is TGTGCCACCTGGGACGGCCACTTTAATAAGAAACTCTTT.

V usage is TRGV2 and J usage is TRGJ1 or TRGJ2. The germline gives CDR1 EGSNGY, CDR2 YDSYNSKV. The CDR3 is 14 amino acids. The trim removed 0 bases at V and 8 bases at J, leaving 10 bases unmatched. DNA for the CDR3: TGTGCCACCTGGGACGGGCCGTTCTCCGATAAGAAACTCTTT. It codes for CATWDGPFSDKKLF.

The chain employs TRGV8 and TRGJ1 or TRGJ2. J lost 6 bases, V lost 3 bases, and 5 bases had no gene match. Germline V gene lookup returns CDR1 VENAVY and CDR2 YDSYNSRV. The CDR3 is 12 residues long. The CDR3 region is CATWDWGYKKLF. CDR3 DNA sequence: TGTGCCACCTGGGATTGGGGTTATAAGAAACTCTTT.